This T cell receptor beta chain was observed in a study of blood T cells in healthy people across ages. Together with a sample-barcoded 5' primer, a J-beta primer mix was included in a second PCR lasting about 6 to 11 cycles. One entry per CDR3 protein results from TCRdb running MiXCR on the 5' RACE reads. The sample has some 760,000 distinct CDR3 sequences, 20% to 30% seen once. This clonotype was counted a few times. The CDR3 loop spans 17 amino acids. Germline CDR1 reads SGHTA; CDR2 reads FQGNSA. These data also formed part of another study, on T cells of mothers and their children.

Sequenced input: blood. The rearrangement links TRBV7-2 to TRBJ2-5; D is unresolved. The assigned J gene may be wrong: the sequence end matches TRBJ2-1 better. The clonotype comes from a boy aged 10-17 years in good health. CDR3 residues: CASSLSVGSSQRDEQFF. CDR3 nucleotides: TGTGCCAGCAGCTTAAGTGTTGGATCCTCGCAACGCGATGAGCAGTTCTTC.